The 18 T cell receptor beta chains below were found in one sample sequenced in a study of CD8 T cells in ankylosing spondylitis. The study, taken as a whole, reports: Typical of ankylosing spondylitis blood, it appeared, was a TCR beta motif of about eight highly homologous variants.

No cognate antigen is known for these TCRs. TCRdb recomputed calls from the 5' RACE reads with MiXCR, one row per CDR3 protein. The sample holds about 390,000 distinct CDR3 sequences, approximately 20% seen once. The sequenced material came from blood, either unsorted or a sorted T cell fraction (not recorded which). These receptors came from a male donor with ankylosing spondylitis.

The chain links TRBV3-1 to TRBJ1-5; D is unresolved. The V gene lost 4 bases and the J gene lost 7 bases, with 14 bases spanning the gap. The CDR3 is 14 residues long. CDR1 is LGHDT, CDR2 YNNKEL, per germline (reference sequence). In nucleotides, the CDR3 is TGTGCCAGCAGCCCCACCACCCCGAGGCAGCCCCAGCATTTT. Translation gives CASSPTTPRQPQHF.

This clonotype was counted between two and nine times. The CDR3, as DNA: TGTGCCAGTAGTATAGCGGGTACCTACAATGAGCAGTTCTTC. This encodes CASSIAGTYNEQFF. The rearrangement joins TRBV19 to TRBJ2-1; unclear D gene. The germline V gene encodes CDR1 LNHDA and CDR2 SQIVND (reference sequence). Between the trimmed V and J ends, which lost 1 base and 2 bases, there was a span of 6 bases. The CDR3 covers 14 residues.

The rearrangement joins TRBV6-5 to TRBJ2-3; possibly TRBD1 for D (6 bases). Looked up from germline, CDR1 is MNHEY and CDR2 is SVGAGI. Trimming removed 6 bases from V and 2 bases from J, with 12 bases in between. The CDR3 sequence is 14 residues long. The chain's CDR3 is CASSYGQSTDTQYF. DNA of the CDR3: TGTGCCAGCAGCTACGGACAGTCCACAGATACGCAGTATTTT.

This clonotype was seen only a few times. The chain joins TRBV29-1 to TRBJ2-7; 10 positions agree with TRBD2. Trimming cost V 4 bases and J 6 bases; bases outside gene matches: 6. Germline CDR1 SQVTM, CDR2 ANQGSEA. This CDR3 is 13 amino acids long. Written as DNA, the CDR3 is TGCAGCGTTGGCGCTAGCGGGAGCTTCGAGCAGTACTTC. Protein: CSVGASGSFEQYF.

The chain uses TRBV18 and TRBJ2-1; perhaps TRBD2 as D (6 bases). The CDR3 is 16 residues long. CDR1 is KGHSH and CDR2 is LQKENI in the germline V gene. V was cut by 4 bases and J by 4 bases, with 17 bases left in between. CDR3 coding DNA: TGTGCCAGCTCACTCGGAATCCGGGAGAAGTACAATGAGCAGTTCTTC. This gives the protein CASSLGIREKYNEQFF.

The table lists this clonotype with many counts. The chain combines TRBV18 with TRBJ1-1; no clear D gene. This CDR3 contains 13 residues. The V gene lost 3 bases and the J gene lost 1 base, with 6 bases spanning the gap. In germline, CDR1 is KGHSH, CDR2 LQKENI. DNA of the CDR3: TGTGCCAGCTCACCTAGAGAGAACACTGAAGCTTTCTTT. Protein product: CASSPRENTEAFF.

V gene TRBV20-1 combines with J gene TRBJ1-1; the D is unclear. Trimming left V 6 bases short and J 1 base short, with 18 bases between. In germline, CDR1 is DFQATT, CDR2 SNEGSKA (reference sequence). The CDR3 is made up of 15 amino acids. CDR3 region: CSARATNPPNTEAFF. The DNA of the CDR3 is TGCAGTGCACGCGCGACAAACCCTCCGAACACTGAAGCTTTCTTT.

Regarding this clonotype: This clone may be a read error of a much larger clone one base away. It is likely a read error, because the conserved phenylalanine at the end of the CDR3 is missing. This chain uses TRBV3-1 with TRBJ2-1; tentative D call: TRBD2 (6 bases). The CDR3 is 12 residues long. Germline CDR1 is LGHDT and CDR2 is YNNKEL (reference sequence). V dropped 10 bases and J dropped 7 bases, with 14 bases sitting between them. The CDR3 sequence: CATTGVGNEQFV. The CDR3 DNA is TGTGCCACCACGGGAGTCGGTAATGAGCAGTTCGTC.

The rearrangement uses TRBV20-1 and TRBJ1-1; D is unresolved. Trimming removed 3 bases at V and 2 bases at J, with 16 bases between. CDR3 length equals 15 residues. The germline V gene has CDR1 DFQATT and CDR2 SNEGSKA (reference sequence). The DNA of the CDR3 is TGCAGTGCTAGTCCGGGAAGTGCCCTCAACACTGAAGCTTTCTTT. Amino acid sequence: CSASPGSALNTEAFF.

This clonotype was recorded a few times. The chain joins TRBV27 to TRBJ2-7; 9 bases map to TRBD2. The CDR3 is made up of 17 amino acids. Per the germline V gene, CDR1 is MNHEY and CDR2 is SMNVEV (reference sequence). Unmatched junction bases numbered 14, after V lost 4 bases and J lost 4 bases. The CDR3 loop reads CASSYRRAGGPGYEQYF. CDR3 coding DNA: TGTGCCAGCAGTTACCGGCGGGCGGGAGGGCCCGGTTACGAGCAGTACTTC.

This clonotype was picked up a small number of times. V gene TRBV5-1 combines with J gene TRBJ2-1; D gene ambiguous. This CDR3 comprises 15 residues. Trimming took 0 bases from V and 5 from J, leaving 12 bases between them. Germline V CDR1 and CDR2: SGHRS, YFSETQ. CDR3 DNA: TGCGCCAGCAGCTTGGTAGTCGGGCGTGACAATGAGCAGTTCTTC. Protein sequence: CASSLVVGRDNEQFF.

This clonotype was recorded many times. The chain employs TRBV7-3 and TRBJ2-3; TRBD2 aligns across 10 bases. The CDR3 sequence is 15 residues long. Germline-derived CDR1 and CDR2 are SGHTA and FQGTGA. Germline trimming cut 6 bases from V and 1 base from J; bases unmatched to any gene: 4. Here the CDR3 DNA reads TGTGCCAGCAGTCTTGGACTAGCGGGCACAGATACGCAGTATTTT. Its protein is CASSLGLAGTDTQYF.

This clonotype has more than one count but fewer than ten. The rearrangement links TRBV7-7 to TRBJ2-1; 10 nucleotides align to TRBD2. The CDR3 is 20 amino acids. Germline assignment: CDR1 SSHAT and CDR2 FNYEAQ (reference sequence). In DNA, the CDR3 is TGTGCTAGGGGGATCCTATCGGGCCTAGCGGGAGCCCCTATTAGCAATGAGCAGTTCTTC. This sequence encodes CARGILSGLAGAPISNEQFF.

The CDR3 DNA is TGTGCCAGCAGTTTAACGATCGTTGGGAGGACTGAAGCTTTCTTT. It codes for CASSLTIVGRTEAFF. This chain uses TRBV12-3 or TRBV12-4 with TRBJ1-1, with unresolved D. V was clipped by 2 bases and J by 5 bases, with 15 bases between them. The CDR3 loop spans 15 amino acids.

This clonotype has only a few counts. The chain combines TRBV7-2 with TRBJ1-5; D is perhaps TRBD1 (5 bases). Germline V CDR1 and CDR2: SGHTA, FQGNSA. The CDR3 runs to 14 residues. Trimming pared 5 bases from V and 5 bases from J, leaving 13 bases between. The CDR3 spells CASSGGEKHQPQHF. The DNA of the CDR3 is TGTGCCAGCAGCGGAGGGGAAAAGCATCAGCCCCAGCATTTT.

The chain couples TRBV9 to TRBJ2-1; tentatively, D is TRBD1 or TRBD2 (5 bases each). Trimming took 3 bases from V and 0 from J, leaving 19 bases between them. Per germline, CDR1 SGDLS and CDR2 YYNGEE. This CDR3 is built from 18 residues. The CDR3 reads CASSGVGTAKSSYNEQFF. The CDR3 DNA is TGTGCCAGCAGCGGAGTCGGGACGGCGAAATCCTCCTACAATGAGCAGTTCTTC.

This clonotype was picked up a small number of times. The chain recombines TRBV5-1 with TRBJ1-4; a possible D gene is TRBD1 (6 bases). V lost 3 bases and J 5 bases, leaving 14 bases between the germline ends. From germline, CDR1 is SGHRS and CDR2 YFSETQ. The CDR3 runs to 15 residues. CDR3 amino acids: CASSWGTLRNEKLFF. CDR3 in DNA: TGCGCCAGCAGCTGGGGGACATTGAGAAATGAAAAACTGTTTTTT.

The chain links TRBV4-1 to TRBJ2-1; 9 nucleotides match TRBD2. The CDR3 sequence is 15 residues long. Germline loops: CDR1 MGHRA, CDR2 YSYEKL. Trimming cost V 4 bases and J 7 bases; bases outside gene matches: 8. The CDR3 DNA sequence: TGCGCCAGCAGCCGGGGTAGCGGGAGTGAGAATGAGCAGTTCTTC. As protein: CASSRGSGSENEQFF.